The 28 T cell receptor beta chains below come from one sample, sequenced in a study of neurological immune-mediated disorders. Each CDR3 protein gets one entry after TCRdb re-called the 5' RACE reads with MiXCR. Of 55,000 to 65,000 distinct CDR3 sequences listed, 9.5% to 15% are singletons. The material sequenced was PBMCs. These receptors were taken from a woman aged 55-69 years with HTLV-1-associated myelopathy (HAM/TSP).

This clonotype has ten or more counts. The rearrangement joins TRBV10-3 to TRBJ1-5, with D maybe TRBD1 (5 bases). CDR3 size: 14 residues. V lost 3 bases and J lost 7, with 13 bases in between. The germline V gene encodes CDR1 ENHRY and CDR2 SYGVKD. CDR3 DNA sequence: TGTGCCATCAGTGATTCCAGGGAGGGCCAGCCCCAGCATTTT. It translates to CAISDSREGQPQHF.

This clonotype has at least ten counts. This rearrangement joins TRBV5-1 to TRBJ1-2; 7 nucleotides agree with TRBD1. This CDR3 region has 14 residues. Losses at the gene ends were 7 bases for V and 4 bases for J; bases not matched to a gene: 10. Germline assignment: CDR1 SGHRS and CDR2 YFSETQ. The CDR3, as DNA: TGCGCCAGCGGGACGGGACAGAAATTCTATGGCTACACCTTC. It encodes CASGTGQKFYGYTF.

This clonotype appeared many times. This chain links TRBV3-1 with TRBJ2-3; D unresolved. The CDR3 consists of 16 residues. The V and J ends lost 0 bases and 0 bases respectively, with 10 bases between them. Per the germline V gene, CDR1 is LGHDT and CDR2 is YNNKEL (reference sequence). The CDR3 loop reads CASSQDLGTSTDTQYF. The DNA for the CDR3 is TGTGCCAGCAGCCAAGATTTGGGTACTAGCACAGATACGCAGTATTTT.

This clonotype was recorded at least ten times. V gene TRBV20-1 combines with J gene TRBJ2-1, with 14 positions matching TRBD2. CDR3 size: 19 residues. CDR1 is DFQATT, CDR2 SNEGSKA, per germline (reference sequence). The trim removed 5 bases at V and 2 bases at J, leaving 14 bases unmatched. The CDR3: CSAFIPPGTSGSAYNEQFF. The CDR3 nucleotides read TGCAGTGCTTTCATACCTCCCGGGACTAGCGGGAGCGCCTACAATGAGCAGTTCTTC.

The table lists this clonotype with many counts. The V gene is TRBV29-1, the J gene TRBJ2-1; 7 nucleotides align to TRBD2. The V and J ends lost 4 bases and 0 bases, in that order; junction bases with no gene match: 9. There are 16 residues in the CDR3. CDR1 is SQVTM and CDR2 is ANQGSEA in the germline V gene. The chain's CDR3 is CSVGSSGMNSYNEQFF. DNA for the CDR3: TGCAGCGTTGGATCTAGCGGAATGAACTCCTACAATGAGCAGTTCTTC.

This clonotype came up many times. This chain uses TRBV27 with TRBJ2-4; TRBD2 aligns across 9 bases. Germline V gene data show CDR1 as MNHEY and CDR2 as SMNVEV (reference sequence). Unmatched junction bases numbered 7, after V lost 6 bases and J lost 7 bases. This CDR3 is 14 amino acids long. The DNA for the CDR3 is TGTGCCAGCAGGGGGCGGGAGGGCCGGAACATTCAGTACTTC. It yields the protein CASRGREGRNIQYF.

The sample holds many counts of this clonotype. The rearrangement uses TRBV5-1 and TRBJ2-7, with D possibly TRBD2 on 5 matching bases. Germline lookup yields CDR1 SGHRS and CDR2 YFSETQ. The germline V and J ends were trimmed by 2 bases and 5 bases, with 14 bases remaining between them. This CDR3 has 14 amino acids. As DNA, the CDR3 is TGCGCCAGCAGCTTAAATCCGGACTTGAACGAGCAGTACTTC. It yields the protein CASSLNPDLNEQYF.

Many counts were recorded for this clonotype. This chain connects TRBV18 to TRBJ1-1; TRBD1 matches at 10 bases. Germline trimming cut 9 bases from V and 8 bases from J; bases unmatched to any gene: 12. The germline CDR1 and CDR2 sequences are KGHSH and LQKENI. The CDR3 contains 14 residues. CDR3 residues: CASSRDRGIYEAFF. In DNA form, the CDR3 reads TGTGCCAGTTCGCGGGACAGGGGAATATACGAAGCTTTCTTT.

This clonotype was seen repeatedly, ten times or more. The CDR3: CASSFGRGTYSNQPQHF. CDR3 coding DNA: TGTGCCAGCAGTTTCGGGCGAGGGACCTATAGCAATCAGCCCCAGCATTTT. V is TRBV5-6 and J is TRBJ1-5; TRBD1 is a possible D gene (5 bases). Trimming left V 5 bases short and J 0 bases short, with 18 bases between. The germline V gene encodes CDR1 SGHDT and CDR2 YYEEEE. This CDR3 is built from 17 residues.

This clonotype has a count of ten or more. The rearrangement links TRBV6-6 to TRBJ1-2, with 12 bases identical to TRBD1. V was pared by 7 bases and J by 4 bases, with 10 bases of the junction left unmatched. The germline V gene encodes CDR1 MNHNY and CDR2 SVGAGI (reference sequence). The CDR3 is 16 residues long. CDR3 nucleotides: TGTGCCAGCATCTCTAGCGGGACAGGGGGCGGCTATGGCTACACCTTC. Its protein product is CASISSGTGGGYGYTF.

A remark on this clonotype: A junction boundary mismatches the germline segment, possibly from a read error. The rearrangement links TRBV6-5 to TRBJ1-1, with D perhaps TRBD1 (5 bases). The germline gives CDR1 MNHEY, CDR2 SVGAGI. The CDR3 has 13 amino acids. CDR3 sequence: CASSYSGGSTTLF. In nucleotides, the CDR3 is TGTGCCAGCAGTTACTCTGGGGGTTCGACAACTTTATTT.

This clonotype came up many times. V usage is TRBV20-1 and J usage is TRBJ2-7; D possibly matches TRBD1 or TRBD2 (5 bases each). The V gene's germline CDR1 is DFQATT and CDR2 SNEGSKA (reference sequence). V was shortened by 4 bases and J by 2 bases, with 12 bases between the two germline ends. This CDR3 contains 13 residues. CDR3 in DNA: TGCAGTGCTAATGAGGGGACGGCCTACGAGCAGTACTTC. It encodes CSANEGTAYEQYF.

The rearrangement links TRBV6-1 to TRBJ2-2; D unresolved. There are 13 residues in the CDR3. Germline CDR1 reads MNHNS; CDR2 reads SASEGT. Trimming pared 9 bases from V and 4 bases from J, leaving 12 bases between. CDR3 sequence: CASRVHSTGELFF. The CDR3 region has the DNA TGTGCCAGTCGGGTTCATTCCACCGGGGAGCTGTTTTTT.

The sample holds many counts of this clonotype. In DNA form, the CDR3 reads TGTGCCAGCAGTTTTTATGGGCCGGATACGCAGTATTTT. Translated, it gives CASSFYGPDTQYF. This chain joins TRBV27 and TRBJ2-3; D unclear. The CDR3 sequence is 13 residues long. V shed 3 bases and J shed 6 bases, with 10 bases lying between them. CDR1 and CDR2 (germline): MNHEY, SMNVEV (reference sequence).

Ten or more counts support this clonotype. The CDR3, as DNA: TGCGCCAGCAGCCAGGGGGGGAGTGTCTACGAGCAGTACTTC. It codes for CASSQGGSVYEQYF. V and J are TRBV5-1 and TRBJ2-7, with D possibly being TRBD1 or TRBD2 (7 bases each). V shed 4 bases and J shed 3 bases, with 14 bases lying between them. The CDR3 loop spans 14 amino acids. Germline CDR1 and CDR2: SGHRS and YFSETQ.

This clonotype occurred many times. The chain uses TRBV5-1 and TRBJ2-3, with 8 bases lining up with TRBD2. Trimming took 2 bases from V and 4 from J; bases not matched to a gene: 6. Germline CDR1 is SGHRS and CDR2 is YFSETQ. The CDR3 extends over 15 amino acids. CDR3 nucleotides: TGCGCCAGCAGCTTCGACGGGAGGGTACCAGATACGCAGTATTTT. Encoded protein: CASSFDGRVPDTQYF.

This clonotype was seen repeatedly, ten times or more. The chain carries TRBV6-1 and TRBJ2-1; D not resolved. Germline V gives CDR1 MNHNS, CDR2 SASEGT. The CDR3 consists of 14 residues. Trimming left V 2 bases short and J 15 bases short, with 20 bases between. The CDR3 bases are TGTGCCAGCAGTGAATCCTGGCGAGACGGTTTCTCGTTCTTC. Amino acid sequence: CASSESWRDGFSFF.

In its sample, this clonotype was seen many times. The chain combines TRBV20-1 with TRBJ2-2; no clear D gene. Germline CDR1 and CDR2: DFQATT and SNEGSKA (reference sequence). V was cut by 0 bases and J by 2 bases, with 4 bases left in between. The CDR3 sequence is 13 residues long. CDR3 residues: CSAREPNTGELFF. The CDR3 DNA follows: TGCAGTGCTAGAGAGCCCAACACCGGGGAGCTGTTTTTT.

At least ten counts were recorded for this clonotype. The chain couples TRBV12-3 or TRBV12-4 to TRBJ2-6, with 11 bases fitting TRBD1. The V and J ends lost 6 bases and 1 base, in that order; junction bases with no gene match: 5. CDR3 size: 17 residues. The CDR3, as DNA: TGTGCCAGCAGCGAAGGGACAGGGGGTTCTGGGGCCAACGTCCTGACTTTC. As protein: CASSEGTGGSGANVLTF.

This clonotype has ten or more counts. The chain employs TRBV29-1 and TRBJ2-7; tentative D call: TRBD1 (6 bases). Deletions cut 3 bases from V and 4 bases from J, with 7 bases between. The CDR3 totals 11 residues. In germline, CDR1 is SQVTM, CDR2 ANQGSEA. The CDR3 here is CSVDRGYEQYF. CDR3 DNA: TGCAGCGTTGACAGGGGATACGAGCAGTACTTC.

This clonotype was counted a few times. It is unclear where the CDR3 begins or ends on the DNA, so no DNA is shown, and the CDR3 is as TCRdb lists it. This chain joins TRBV7-5 and TRBJ2-3; whether TRBD2, the table's D call, matches the DNA was not checked. TRBV7-5 represents a pseudogene. The CDR3 numbers 18 amino acids, ends counted. The chain's CDR3 is CISVSEAYTSGIAVTQYF.

This clonotype came up many times. V and J are TRBV7-9 and TRBJ2-3; 11 nucleotides line up with TRBD2. Per the germline V gene, CDR1 is SEHNR and CDR2 is FQNEAQ (reference sequence). V shed 5 bases, J shed 5 bases, and the junction held 12 bases outside the gene matches. This CDR3 has 17 amino acids. CDR3 sequence reads: CASSGGTSGRRGDTQYF. The CDR3 DNA follows: TGTGCCAGCAGCGGAGGGACTAGCGGCAGAAGGGGAGATACGCAGTATTTT.

This clonotype came up many times. The chain combines TRBV4-2 with TRBJ2-7, with TRBD2 matching 9 bases. The CDR3 runs 14 residues. Germline-derived CDR1 and CDR2 are LGHNA and YNFKEQ. Unmatched junction bases numbered 5, after V lost 4 bases and J lost 4 bases. Here the CDR3 reads CASSRDLAGYEQYF. For the CDR3, the DNA is TGTGCCAGCAGCCGCGATCTAGCGGGGTACGAGCAGTACTTC.

This clonotype was detected many times. The genes are TRBV7-2 and TRBJ2-1; D gene ambiguous. CDR1 SGHTA and CDR2 FQGNSA come from the germline V gene. CDR3 size: 13 residues. The germline V and J ends were trimmed by 4 bases and 0 bases, with 4 bases remaining between them. Here the CDR3 reads CASSSSSYNEQFF. The CDR3 coding sequence is TGTGCCAGCAGCTCCAGCTCCTACAATGAGCAGTTCTTC.

This clonotype was found many times. CDR3 sequence reads: CASSLELAGGAYEQYF. The CDR3 bases are TGTGCCAGCAGCTTAGAACTAGCGGGAGGGGCCTACGAGCAGTACTTC. This chain links TRBV7-8 with TRBJ2-7; 13 positions agree with TRBD2. Trimming cost V 1 base and J 2 bases; bases outside gene matches: 2. In germline, CDR1 is SGHVS, CDR2 FQNEAQ. CDR3 length equals 16 residues. The whole variable domain, remainder taken from reference TRBV7-8 and TRBJ2-7, is GAGVSQSPRYKVAKRGQDVALRCDPISGHVSLFWYQQALGQGPEFLTYFQNEAQLDKSGLPSDRFFAERPEGSVSTLKIQRTQQEDSAVYLCASSLELAGGAYEQYFGPGTRLTVT.

This clonotype was counted ten times or more. The genes are TRBV29-1 and TRBJ1-1, with D hard to call. V was clipped by 7 bases and J by 4 bases, with 16 bases between them. The CDR3 loop spans 13 amino acids. The germline V gene encodes CDR1 SQVTM and CDR2 ANQGSEA. The CDR3 reads CSALHPGTTEAFF. Here the CDR3 DNA reads TGCAGCGCCCTCCACCCAGGAACCACTGAAGCTTTCTTT. The whole variable domain, filled in from reference TRBV29-1 and TRBJ1-1, reads SAVISQKPSRDICQRGTSLTIQCQVDSQVTMMFWYRQQPGQSLTLIATANQGSEATYESGFVIDKFPISRPNLTFSTLTVSNMSPEDSSIYLCSALHPGTTEAFFGQGTRLTVV.

As to this clonotype: A clone one base away is much larger, so this may be a read error. The chain has TRBV10-3 and TRBJ2-1; 8 bases line up with TRBD2. The CDR3 is made up of 12 amino acids. The germline V gene encodes CDR1 ENHRY and CDR2 SYGVKD. V lost 7 bases to trimming and J lost 10 bases; unmatched junction nucleotides: 6. The CDR3 protein is CAINGLAAEQFF. CDR3 bases: TGTGCCATCAATGGACTAGCCGCGGAGCAGTTCTTC.

This clonotype has at least ten counts. The J gene is TRBJ2-1, the V gene TRBV7-2, with 10 bases matching TRBD2. V dropped 2 bases and J dropped 9; count of bases not matched to a gene: 7. This CDR3 has 15 residues. Germline loops: CDR1 SGHTA, CDR2 FQGNSA. The CDR3 loop reads CASSLMPSGRREQFF. The DNA for the CDR3 is TGTGCCAGCAGCTTAATGCCTAGCGGGAGACGTGAGCAGTTCTTC.